These T cell receptor beta chains were read from a single sample in a study of shared clonotypes between healthy human individuals. This table comes from immunoSEQ multiplex PCR, and its TCRdb copy is limited to in-frame clones, with some not included. Of 2 million to 2.5 million clones detected, 85% to 95% appear once; the ten largest clones hold about 0.41%. The specimen sequenced was naive CD4+ T cells from PBMCs. The receptors come from a young man in good health. Some clones in this sample may be carry-over from other donors' samples. The CDR3 runs from the conserved cysteine through the conserved F or W. D genes are given only for firm matches. The listing skips clone size in some rows; elsewhere it reads once, few, many or a size class.

d_call	cdr3_length	j_call	v_call	clone_size	cdr3_nt	cdr3_aa
TRBD1	15	TRBJ1-2	TRBV10-3	NA	TGTGCCATCAGCCCGGGACAGGGGAAGGACTATGGCTACACCTTC	CAISPGQGKDYGYTF
NA	15	TRBJ2-1	TRBV28	NA	TGTGCCAGCAGCACCCTACAGGAAGCTTACAATGAGCAGTTCTTC	CASSTLQEAYNEQFF
NA	14	TRBJ2-2	TRBV5-6	NA	TGTGCCAGCAGCTTGGCCTTAAACACCGGGGAGCTGTTTTTT	CASSLALNTGELFF
NA	18	TRBJ2-3	TRBV5-6	NA	TGTGCCAGCAGCCAGCTGGCTGCCTTAGCGTTCCGCACAGATACGCAGTATTTT	CASSQLAALAFRTDTQYF
NA	14	TRBJ1-1	TRBV29-1	NA	TGCAGCGTGGGTCTACAGGCGTTACACGCTGAAGCTTTCTTT	CSVGLQALHAEAFF
NA	16	TRBJ2-2	TRBV5-1	NA	TGCGCCAGCAGCTTGGCTGCGACAGAGAACACCGGGGAGCTGTTTTTT	CASSLAATENTGELFF
NA	12	TRBJ2-5	TRBV4-1	NA	TGCGCCAGCAGCCGCCCAAGAGGGACCCAGTACTTC	CASSRPRGTQYF
NA	16	TRBJ1-5	TRBV28	NA	TGTGCCAGCAGTTTAACCAGTTGGTATAGCAATCAGCCCCAGCATTTT	CASSLTSWYSNQPQHF
NA	15	TRBJ2-5	TRBV4-2	NA	TGTGCCAGCAGCCAAGAGTCGCTAGCATGGGAGACCCAGTACTTC	CASSQESLAWETQYF
NA	12	TRBJ2-7	TRBV6-1	NA	TGTGCCAGCAGTGAAGGGTGGGGAGAGCAGTACTTC	CASSEGWGEQYF
TRBD2	15	TRBJ2-3	TRBV10-3	NA	TGTGCCATCAACCCGACTAGCGGCCCCTCAGATACGCAGTATTTT	CAINPTSGPSDTQYF
NA	14	TRBJ2-7	TRBV27	NA	TGTGCCAGCAGTTTATCGTTTGGGGGCCACGAGCAGTACTTC	CASSLSFGGHEQYF
NA	14	TRBJ2-1	TRBV7-3	NA	TGTGCCAGCAGCTTCGGGACACCGTACAATGAGCAGTTCTTC	CASSFGTPYNEQFF
TRBD2	16	TRBJ2-5	TRBV5-4	NA	TGTGCCAGCAGTAATGAGGGACTAGCGGGGGTAGAGACCCAGTACTTC	CASSNEGLAGVETQYF
NA	15	TRBJ1-4	TRBV28	NA	TGTGCCAGCAGTTCCTGGACAGAAGAAAATGAAAAACTGTTTTTT	CASSSWTEENEKLFF
TRBD1	18	TRBJ2-6	TRBV2	once	TGTGCCAGCAGGAAGCCGACAGGGGTCTTAGATGGGGCCAACGTCCTGACTTTC	CASRKPTGVLDGANVLTF
NA	18	TRBJ1-2	TRBV21-1	NA	TGTGCCAGCAGCAACATTTCTCTGGGACCCCCTAGGGCGGATGGCTACACCTTC	CASSNISLGPPRADGYTF
TRBD2	15	TRBJ2-7	TRBV5-1	once	TGCGCCAGCAGCTTGGCGGCGGGAGGGGTGTACGAGCAGTACTTC	CASSLAAGGVYEQYF
NA	12	TRBJ2-5	TRBV7-2	NA	TGTGCCAGCAGCTTGCTAGCGGAGACCCAGTACTTC	CASSLLAETQYF
NA	14	TRBJ1-3	TRBV30	once	TGTGCCTGGAGTGTTGAAAGCTCTGGAAACACCATATATTTT	CAWSVESSGNTIYF
TRBD2	16	TRBJ2-3	TRBV5-1	NA	TGCGCCAGCAGCTTAGGGGGACTAGCGGGGTCAGATACGCAGTATTTT	CASSLGGLAGSDTQYF
NA	14	TRBJ1-1	TRBV4-2	NA	TGTGCCAGCAGCCTCGGACAGCAGAACACTGAAGCTTTCTTT	CASSLGQQNTEAFF
TRBD1	18	TRBJ1-2	TRBV5-6	NA	TGTGCCAGCGGGGACAGGGTTAGGCCAAATTCCGGGCTCTATGGCTACACCTTC	CASGDRVRPNSGLYGYTF